This TCR beta chain was sequenced in a study of cytomegalovirus exposure and HLA in healthy donors. Germline CDR1 SNHLY, CDR2 FYNNEI. Unmatched junction bases numbered 8, after V lost 4 bases and J lost 5 bases. The CDR3 has 16 amino acids. Researchers ran the PCR with 60 Vbeta and 13 Jbeta primers. The method was immunoSEQ multiplex PCR; TCRdb's version includes in-frame clones alone and lacks a portion of them. The top ten clones hold about 3.8% of a sample with 150,000 to 200,000 clones, 80% to 85% of them seen once. This clone was seen only a few times. Input material: PBMCs. This sequence originates from a man aged 50-60 years in good health and CMV-seropositive. This chain links TRBV2 with TRBJ2-5, with 12 bases aligning to TRBD2. The CDR3 DNA reads as TGTGCCAGCAGTGGAATGCCTAGCGGGAGGGCGGAGACCCAGTACTTC. Protein: CASSGMPSGRAETQYF.